These 32 T cell receptor beta chains were sequenced from one sample in a study of siplizumab effects on memory and regulatory T cells. Profiled with immunoSEQ multiplex PCR; TCRdb holds only in-frame clones, not every one. The sample comprises more than 60,000 clones, nearly 98% of which are singletons, and around 0.093% rests with the top ten. Material for sequencing was naive CD8+ T cells sorted from blood. These receptors came from a human donor in good health.

CDR3: CASSVDPELNTEAFF. The CDR3 nucleotides read TGTGCCAGCAGCGTAGATCCGGAATTGAACACTGAAGCTTTCTTT. V usage is TRBV9 and J usage is TRBJ1-1; no firm D call. The CDR3 loop spans 15 amino acids. CDR1 is SGDLS, CDR2 YYNGEE, per germline. V was clipped by 0 bases and J by 0 bases, with 9 bases between them.

The gene calls are TRBV30 and TRBJ1-2, with a weak D call TRBD1 (6 bases). Germline V lookup: CDR1 GTSNPN, CDR2 SVGIG (reference sequence). The CDR3 contains 10 residues. V lost 7 bases and J lost 8, with 11 bases in between. The DNA of the CDR3 is TGTGCCTCCGTGGGGGGCGGCTACACCTTC. As protein: CASVGGGYTF.

The chain links TRBV19 to TRBJ2-1; TRBD2 is a possible D gene (7 bases). V lost 0 bases, J lost 4 bases, and 16 bases lay in between. From germline, CDR1 is LNHDA and CDR2 SQIVND (reference sequence). This CDR3 contains 17 residues. CDR3 nucleotides: TGTGCCAGTAGTATAGAGGGGACGGGGGGCCCTTACAATGAGCAGTTCTTC. Amino acids: CASSIEGTGGPYNEQFF. Drawing the rest from reference TRBV19 and TRBJ2-1, the complete variable domain is DGGITQSPKYLFRKEGQNVTLSCEQNLNHDAMYWYRQDPGQGLRLIYYSQIVNDFQKGDIAEGYSVSREKKESFPLTVTSAQKNPTAFYLCASSIEGTGGPYNEQFFGPGTRLTVL.

The count of this clone is one. CDR3: CASSMGGANNEQFF. The CDR3, as DNA: TGTGCCAGTAGTATGGGGGGGGCCAACAATGAGCAGTTCTTC. The chain couples TRBV19 to TRBJ2-1, with D perhaps TRBD2 (7 bases). Looked up from germline, CDR1 is LNHDA and CDR2 is SQIVND (reference sequence). The CDR3 is made up of 14 amino acids. Trimming left V 3 bases short and J 5 bases short, with 11 bases between.

This chain joins TRBV28 and TRBJ2-1, with D possibly matching TRBD2 (5 bases). The CDR3 consists of 12 residues. Between the trimmed V and J ends, which lost 6 bases and 8 bases, there was a span of 11 bases. CDR1 is MDHEN and CDR2 is SYDVKM in the germline V gene. Here the CDR3 DNA reads TGTGCCAGCAGATACGGACTCGATGAGCAGTTCTTC. Protein product: CASRYGLDEQFF.

V usage is TRBV5-4 and J usage is TRBJ2-2; D possibly corresponds to TRBD1 (6 bases). The CDR3 extends over 13 amino acids. Germline lookup yields CDR1 SGHNT and CDR2 YYREEE (reference sequence). V lost 6 bases and J lost 2, with 8 bases in between. The CDR3 reads CASKDSNTGELFF. CDR3 DNA: TGTGCCAGCAAGGACAGTAACACCGGGGAGCTGTTTTTT. Using reference TRBV5-4 and TRBJ2-2 for the parts outside the CDR3, the full variable domain is ETGVTQSPTHLIKTRGQQVTLRCSSQSGHNTVSWYQQALGQGPQFIFQYYREEENGRGNFPPRFSGLQFPNYSSELNVNALELDDSALYLCASKDSNTGELFFGEGSRLTVL.

This clone turned up a few times. This chain joins TRBV7-3 and TRBJ2-1; tentatively, D is TRBD1 (6 bases). The CDR3 sequence is 13 residues long. Trimming cost V 5 bases and J 5 bases, with 10 bases left between them. The germline V gene has CDR1 SGHTA and CDR2 FQGTGA. CDR3 nucleotides: TGTGCCAGCAGCACGGACAGTAACAATGAGCAGTTCTTC. This gives the protein CASSTDSNNEQFF.

The CDR3 reads CASSQAGTGVREQYF. CDR3 nucleotide sequence: TGTGCCAGCAGTCAAGCCGGGACAGGGGTCCGCGAGCAGTACTTC. The chain combines TRBV27 with TRBJ2-7, with 10 positions matching TRBD1. The CDR3 is made up of 15 amino acids. The J segment lost 6 bases and the V segment lost 5 bases, leaving 10 bases of the junction unmatched. The germline V gene has CDR1 MNHEY and CDR2 SMNVEV (reference sequence).

V is TRBV6-5 and J is TRBJ1-1; D may be TRBD1 (5 bases). Germline CDR1 and CDR2: MNHEY and SVGAGI. The CDR3 sequence is 15 residues long. V shed 4 bases and J shed 1 base, with 13 bases lying between them. CDR3 in DNA: TGTGCCAGCAGTTCACAGGCGGGGGGGAACACTGAAGCTTTCTTT. Encoded protein: CASSSQAGGNTEAFF.

J is TRBJ2-3 and V is TRBV7-3; perhaps TRBD2 as D (5 bases). V was shortened by 3 bases and J by 4 bases, with 11 bases between the two germline ends. The CDR3 spans 14 residues. CDR1 and CDR2 (germline): SGHTA, FQGTGA. The CDR3 sequence is CASSLGPGSDTQYF. DNA of the CDR3: TGTGCCAGCAGCTTGGGCCCGGGGTCAGATACGCAGTATTTT.

This chain connects TRBV4-1 to TRBJ2-3; 7 nucleotides align to TRBD1. V shed 3 bases, J shed 2 bases, and the junction held 5 bases outside the gene matches. Germline V gene lookup returns CDR1 MGHRA and CDR2 YSYEKL. This CDR3 is 15 amino acids long. The CDR3, as DNA: TGCGCCAGCAGCCAGAGCAGGGGGATCACAGATACGCAGTATTTT. This gives the protein CASSQSRGITDTQYF.

V usage is TRBV5-6 and J usage is TRBJ2-7, with D perhaps TRBD1 or TRBD2 (5 bases each). Trimming left V 4 bases short and J 4 bases short, with 15 bases between. This CDR3 has 14 amino acids. Per germline, CDR1 SGHDT and CDR2 YYEEEE. CDR3: CASSRPGTEYEQYF. The CDR3 nucleotides are TGTGCCAGCAGCCGCCCCGGGACGGAATACGAGCAGTACTTC.

The V call is TRBV9, the J call TRBJ2-3; no firm D call. Per germline, CDR1 SGDLS and CDR2 YYNGEE. The CDR3 is 15 residues long. The V gene lost 0 bases and the J gene lost 2 bases, with 10 bases spanning the gap. The CDR3 is CASSVEGYLTDTQYF. In DNA, the CDR3 is TGTGCCAGCAGCGTAGAGGGCTACCTCACAGATACGCAGTATTTT.

J is TRBJ1-2 and V is TRBV2; D gene unclear. Trimming shortened V by 7 bases and J by 0 bases, and 15 bases separated the two germline ends. This CDR3 spans 15 amino acids. CDR1 and CDR2 (germline): SNHLY, FYNNEI. CDR3 residues: CASTPTVSANYGYTF. CDR3 DNA sequence: TGTGCCAGCACTCCGACGGTGTCTGCTAACTATGGCTACACCTTC.

The chain uses TRBV7-8 and TRBJ1-2; 7 nucleotides agree with TRBD1. V shed 1 base, J shed 4 bases, and the junction held 3 bases outside the gene matches. The V gene's germline CDR1 is SGHVS and CDR2 FQNEAQ. This CDR3 contains 14 residues. CDR3 sequence reads: CASSLVGGAYGYTF. CDR3 bases: TGTGCCAGCAGCTTAGTAGGGGGCGCCTATGGCTACACCTTC.

This chain uses TRBV6-1 with TRBJ1-3; no definite D call. Trimming took 7 bases from V and 2 from J, leaving 15 bases between them. The CDR3 length is 15 residues. Germline-derived CDR1 and CDR2 are MNHNS and SASEGT. CDR3 sequence reads: CASTPTYGTGNTIYF. CDR3 DNA sequence: TGTGCCAGCACCCCCACCTACGGGACTGGAAACACCATATATTTT.

The rearrangement joins TRBV27 to TRBJ1-5; D uncertain. The CDR3 has 12 amino acids. The germline V gene has CDR1 MNHEY and CDR2 SMNVEV (reference sequence). Trimming left V 5 bases short and J 4 bases short, with 6 bases between. CDR3 amino acids: CASSPTNQPQHF. The DNA of the CDR3 is TGTGCCAGCAGTCCCACGAATCAGCCCCAGCATTTT.

This chain joins TRBV7-9 and TRBJ1-1; D is uncertain. CDR3 size: 15 residues. V lost 2 bases to trimming and J lost 7 bases, with 17 bases between them. Germline CDR1 reads SEHNR; CDR2 reads FQNEAQ (reference sequence). Here the CDR3 reads CASSLSEGLGGEAFF. CDR3 coding DNA: TGTGCCAGCAGCTTAAGCGAGGGCCTGGGAGGTGAAGCTTTCTTT.

The chain is built from TRBV30 and TRBJ1-3, with 8 bases lining up with TRBD1. V lost 4 bases, J lost 1 base, and 9 bases stayed unmatched. This CDR3 is 16 amino acids long. In germline, CDR1 is GTSNPN, CDR2 SVGIG (reference sequence). CDR3 DNA sequence: TGTGCCTGGAAGGGCAGGGGGCTTAGTTCTGGAAACACCATATATTTT. It codes for CAWKGRGLSSGNTIYF.

J is TRBJ2-2 and V is TRBV6-4, with 8 bases lining up with TRBD1. Germline lookup yields CDR1 MRHNA and CDR2 SNTAGT. The trim removed 4 bases at V and 1 base at J, leaving 2 bases unmatched. The CDR3 runs to 15 residues. The CDR3 reads CASSAGTGNTGELFF. The DNA for the CDR3 is TGTGCCAGCAGTGCTGGGACAGGGAACACCGGGGAGCTGTTTTTT.

The chain has TRBV5-4 and TRBJ2-2; D unresolved. The V end was cut by 4 bases, the J end by 5 bases, with 6 bases between. Germline V gene sequence: CDR1 SGHNT, CDR2 YYREEE (reference sequence). This CDR3 spans 12 amino acids. CDR3: CASSPETGELFF. DNA of the CDR3: TGTGCCAGCAGCCCCGAAACCGGGGAGCTGTTTTTT.

The V and J genes are TRBV15 and TRBJ1-5; possible D gene TRBD1, 5 bases. V was pared by 8 bases and J by 6 bases, with 11 bases between. The CDR3 spans 12 residues. The germline gives CDR1 LNHNV, CDR2 YYDKDF (reference sequence). The CDR3, as DNA: TGTGCCACCGGGGTGGGGGGTCAGCCCCAGCATTTT. Its protein is CATGVGGQPQHF.

V gene TRBV12-5 combines with J gene TRBJ2-3; the D is unclear. The V and J ends lost 6 bases and 3 bases respectively, with 1 base between them. CDR1 and CDR2 from the germline V gene are LGHNT and FRNRAP. The CDR3 has 10 residues. CDR3 sequence (DNA): TGTGCTAGTGGGACAGATACGCAGTATTTT. Translation gives CASGTDTQYF.

The chain employs TRBV15 and TRBJ2-7, with D tentatively TRBD1 or TRBD2 (5 bases each). Per germline, CDR1 LNHNV and CDR2 YYDKDF (reference sequence). CDR3 length: 13 residues. The ends were cut back, 5 bases at V and 0 bases at J, with 8 bases in the middle. CDR3 residues: CATSSGASYEQYF. CDR3 DNA sequence: TGTGCCACCAGCTCCGGGGCCTCCTACGAGCAGTACTTC.

The chain joins TRBV5-1 to TRBJ2-1; 13 nucleotides agree with TRBD2. Germline CDR1 and CDR2: SGHRS and YFSETQ. The CDR3 length is 16 residues. V shed 1 base, J shed 4 bases, and the junction held 2 bases outside the gene matches. For the CDR3, the DNA is TGCGCCAGCAGCTTGACTAGCGGGGGGGTATACAATGAGCAGTTCTTC. Amino acid sequence: CASSLTSGGVYNEQFF.

This chain uses TRBV6-6 with TRBJ2-7; 9 bases map to TRBD1. Germline CDR1 is MNHNY and CDR2 is SVGAGI (reference sequence). The V and J ends lost 6 bases and 0 bases, in that order; junction bases with no gene match: 3. This CDR3 comprises 14 residues. This CDR3 is CASSATGGSYEQYF. The CDR3 nucleotides read TGTGCCAGCAGCGCGACAGGGGGCTCCTACGAGCAGTACTTC.

The chain combines TRBV10-2 with TRBJ2-4, with D perhaps TRBD1 or TRBD2 (5 bases each). Germline V gives CDR1 WSHSY, CDR2 SAAADI. V shed 8 bases and J shed 4 bases, with 24 bases lying between them. There are 17 residues in the CDR3. The CDR3 sequence is CASSGKQDNQPKNIQYF. The CDR3 DNA follows: TGCGCCAGCTCCGGGAAACAGGACAACCAGCCTAAAAACATTCAGTACTTC.

This clone was counted a single time. This sequence joins TRBV14 and TRBJ1-4; 8 positions match TRBD1. Germline V gene sequence: CDR1 SGHDN, CDR2 FVKESK. V trimming: 4 bases; J trimming: 8 bases; junction bases outside the gene matches: 6. The length of the CDR3 is 14 residues. This chain's CDR3 is CASSPGQAREKLFF. CDR3 in DNA: TGTGCCAGCAGCCCGGGACAGGCACGAGAAAAACTGTTTTTT.

CDR3 DNA: TGTGCCAGCAGCTTGGGCCAGGGGCTTGAGCAGTTCTTC. Translation: CASSLGQGLEQFF. The chain combines TRBV7-9 with TRBJ2-1, with D possibly matching TRBD1 (6 bases). Trimming shortened V by 3 bases and J by 9 bases, and 12 bases separated the two germline ends. CDR3 size: 13 residues. CDR1 is SEHNR and CDR2 is FQNEAQ in the germline V gene (reference sequence).

This chain joins TRBV4-3 and TRBJ1-1; 8 bases are shared with TRBD1. The junction had 7 bases not matched to a gene; V was cut back by 0 bases and J by 7 bases. CDR1 is LGHNA and CDR2 is YSLEER in the germline V gene. The CDR3 runs to 15 residues. CDR3 sequence: CASSQDRQGAGEAFF. CDR3 in DNA: TGCGCCAGCAGCCAAGATAGGCAGGGGGCGGGTGAAGCTTTCTTT.

The rearrangement joins TRBV5-4 to TRBJ2-7; D is undetermined. V dropped 3 bases and J dropped 1 base, with 5 bases sitting between them. CDR3 size: 12 residues. CDR1 is SGHNT, CDR2 YYREEE, per germline (reference sequence). The CDR3 DNA follows: TGTGCCAGCAGCTCAACTTCCTACGAGCAGTACTTC. Translation gives CASSSTSYEQYF. Variable domain in full (rest from reference TRBV5-4 and TRBJ2-7): ETGVTQSPTHLIKTRGQQVTLRCSSQSGHNTVSWYQQALGQGPQFIFQYYREEENGRGNFPPRFSGLQFPNYSSELNVNALELDDSALYLCASSSTSYEQYFGPGTRLTVT.

The chain is built from TRBV28 and TRBJ1-2, with a tentative D call TRBD1 (5 bases). The CDR3 runs 15 residues. Germline V gene lookup returns CDR1 MDHEN and CDR2 SYDVKM. Trimming cost V 5 bases and J 8 bases, with 21 bases left between them. For the CDR3, the DNA is TGTGCCAGCAGTGCTCAGGGCCCCCCGTCTGAGGGCTACACCTTC. Encoded protein: CASSAQGPPSEGYTF.